This T cell receptor beta chain was sequenced during a study of tumor-infiltrating lymphocytes in primary liver carcinoma. Notes on the study in general: Overlap in tumor-adjacent and tumor-blood pairs fell below that of tumor region pairs. Just around 7.5-24% of top clones spanned all five tumor regions.

Co-extraction of both nucleic acids (RNA and DNA) used about 17-31 mg of unsorted bulk tissue. There were only treatment-naive patients, all with chronic HBV infection. Five discrete regions of every tumor underwent sampling. With respect to this clonotype: What it recognizes is unknown.

The V end was cut by 10 bases, the J end by 1 base, with 28 bases between. There are 18 residues in the CDR3. Looked up from germline, CDR1 is SEHNR and CDR2 is FQNEAQ (reference sequence). Total RNA (roughly 530 ng) served as template for TCR beta cDNA synthesis primed by a constant-region primer. Slightly modified ARM-PCR with three nested multiplex PCR rounds yielded TCR beta libraries. TRBV1-TRBV30 forward primers paired with a C-beta reverse primer drove the first two PCR rounds, about 9 cycles each. TCRdb reanalysed the multiplex PCR reads using MiXCR and keeps one entry per CDR3 protein. Here the sample spans fewer than 250,000 distinct CDR3 sequences, roughly 80% being singletons.

The chain is built from TRBV7-9 and TRBJ1-1, with D maybe TRBD1 (5 bases). This TCR was sampled from a man aged 35-49 years with primary liver carcinoma and hepatitis B virus infection. Input material: tumor tissue from primary liver carcinoma. The CDR3 DNA follows: TGTGCCAACAACTTAGGCCAATTCCGTCCGGGACCGAACACTGAAGCTTTCTTT. Translation: CANNLGQFRPGPNTEAFF.